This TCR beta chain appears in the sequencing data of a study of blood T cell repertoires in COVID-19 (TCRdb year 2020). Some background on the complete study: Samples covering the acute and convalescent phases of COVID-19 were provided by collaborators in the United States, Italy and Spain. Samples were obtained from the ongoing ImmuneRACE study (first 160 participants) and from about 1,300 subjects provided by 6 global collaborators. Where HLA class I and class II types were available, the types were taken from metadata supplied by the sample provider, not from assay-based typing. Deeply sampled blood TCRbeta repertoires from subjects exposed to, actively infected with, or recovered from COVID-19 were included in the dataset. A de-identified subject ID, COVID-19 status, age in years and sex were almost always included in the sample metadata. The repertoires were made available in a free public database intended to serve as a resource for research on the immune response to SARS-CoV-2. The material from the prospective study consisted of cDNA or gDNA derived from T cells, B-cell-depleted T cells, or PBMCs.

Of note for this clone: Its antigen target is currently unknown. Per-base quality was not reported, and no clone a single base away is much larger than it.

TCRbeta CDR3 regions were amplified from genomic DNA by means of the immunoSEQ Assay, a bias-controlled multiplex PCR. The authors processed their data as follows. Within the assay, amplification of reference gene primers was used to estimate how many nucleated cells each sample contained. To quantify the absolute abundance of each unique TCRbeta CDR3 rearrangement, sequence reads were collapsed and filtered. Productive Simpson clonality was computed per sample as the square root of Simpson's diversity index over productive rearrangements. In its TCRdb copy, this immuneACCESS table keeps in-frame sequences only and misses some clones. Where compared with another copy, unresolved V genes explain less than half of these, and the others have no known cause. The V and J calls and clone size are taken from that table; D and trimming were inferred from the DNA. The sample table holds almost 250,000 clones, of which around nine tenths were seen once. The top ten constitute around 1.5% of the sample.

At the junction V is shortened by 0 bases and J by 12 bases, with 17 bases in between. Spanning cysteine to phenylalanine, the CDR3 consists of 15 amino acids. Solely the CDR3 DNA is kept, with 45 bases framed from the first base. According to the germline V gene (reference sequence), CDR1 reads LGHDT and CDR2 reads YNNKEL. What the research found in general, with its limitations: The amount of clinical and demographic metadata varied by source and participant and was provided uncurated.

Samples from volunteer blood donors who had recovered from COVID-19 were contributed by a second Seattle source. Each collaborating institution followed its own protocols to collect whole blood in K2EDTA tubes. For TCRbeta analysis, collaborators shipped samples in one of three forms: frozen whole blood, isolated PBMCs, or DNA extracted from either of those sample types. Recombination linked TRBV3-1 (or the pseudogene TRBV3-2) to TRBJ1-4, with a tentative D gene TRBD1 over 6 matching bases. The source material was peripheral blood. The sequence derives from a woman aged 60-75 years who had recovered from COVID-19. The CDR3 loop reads CASSQDRRTVGELFF. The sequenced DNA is TGTGCCAGCAGCCAAGATCGGAGGACAGTTGGGGAACTGTTTTTT.